The clone carrying this T cell receptor (beta chain) has a handful of counts. These data originate in a study of blood T cell repertoires in COVID-19. V dropped 0 bases and J dropped 6 bases, with 12 bases sitting between them. This CDR3 is 15 amino acids long. CDR1 and CDR2 (germline): MNHEY, SMNVEV (reference sequence). The assay was immunoSEQ multiplex PCR, and TCRdb's table has in-frame clones only and misses some. This sample has under 250,000 clones, with 80% to 85% found just once. The source of this sequence is a man between 35 and 55 years old with acute or convalescent COVID-19. The chain combines TRBV27 with TRBJ1-5; a possible D gene is TRBD1 (5 bases). Sequencing used peripheral blood. CDR3 region: CASSLSQGLGQPQHF. CDR3 nucleotides: TGTGCCAGCAGTTTATCCCAGGGTCTCGGTCAGCCCCAGCATTTT.